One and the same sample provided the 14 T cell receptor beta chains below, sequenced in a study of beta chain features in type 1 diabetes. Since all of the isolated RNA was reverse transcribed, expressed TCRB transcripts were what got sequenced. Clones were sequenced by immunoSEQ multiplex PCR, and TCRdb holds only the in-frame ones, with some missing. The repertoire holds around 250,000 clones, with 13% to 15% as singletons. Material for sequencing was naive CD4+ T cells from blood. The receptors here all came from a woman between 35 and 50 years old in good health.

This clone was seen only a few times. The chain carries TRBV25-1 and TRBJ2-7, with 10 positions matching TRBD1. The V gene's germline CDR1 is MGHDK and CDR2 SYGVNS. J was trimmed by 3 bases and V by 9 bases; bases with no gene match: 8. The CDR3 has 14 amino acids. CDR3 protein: CARVRDRGIYEQYF. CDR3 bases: TGTGCCAGGGTGAGGGACAGGGGTATCTACGAGCAGTACTTC.

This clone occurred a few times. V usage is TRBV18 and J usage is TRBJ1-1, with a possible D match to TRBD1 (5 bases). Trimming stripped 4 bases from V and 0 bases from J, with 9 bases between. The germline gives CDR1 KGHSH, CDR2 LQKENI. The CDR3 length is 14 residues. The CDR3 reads CASSLGAMNTEAFF. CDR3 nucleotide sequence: TGTGCCAGCTCACTAGGGGCCATGAACACTGAAGCTTTCTTT.

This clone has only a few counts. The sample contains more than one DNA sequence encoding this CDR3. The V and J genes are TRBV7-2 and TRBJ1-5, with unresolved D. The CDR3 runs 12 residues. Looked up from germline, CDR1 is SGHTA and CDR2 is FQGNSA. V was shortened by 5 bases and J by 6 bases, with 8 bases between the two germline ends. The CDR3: CASSPAGQPQHF. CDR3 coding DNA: TGTGCCAGCAGCCCGGCGGGTCAGCCCCAGCATTTT.

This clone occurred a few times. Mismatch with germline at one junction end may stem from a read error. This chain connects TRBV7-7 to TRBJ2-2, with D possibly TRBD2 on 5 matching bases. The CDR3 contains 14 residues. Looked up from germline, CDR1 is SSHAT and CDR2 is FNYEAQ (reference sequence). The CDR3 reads CASSSPGLVGELFF. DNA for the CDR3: TGTGCTAGCAGCTCGCCGGGGTTGGTTGGGGAGCTGTTTTTT.

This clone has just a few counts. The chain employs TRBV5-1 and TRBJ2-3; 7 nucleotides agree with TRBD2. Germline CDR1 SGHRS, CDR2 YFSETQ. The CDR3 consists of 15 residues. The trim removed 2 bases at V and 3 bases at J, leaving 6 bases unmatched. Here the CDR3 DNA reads TGCGCCAGCAGCTTCAGCGGGGAGGGTACAGATACGCAGTATTTT. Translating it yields CASSFSGEGTDTQYF.

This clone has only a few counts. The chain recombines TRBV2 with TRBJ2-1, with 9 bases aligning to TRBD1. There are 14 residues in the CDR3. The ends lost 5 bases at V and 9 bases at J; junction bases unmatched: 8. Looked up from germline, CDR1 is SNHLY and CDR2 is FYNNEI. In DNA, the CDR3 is TGTGCCAGCAGTCCCGGGACAGGGCTTATTGAGCAGTTCTTC. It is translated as CASSPGTGLIEQFF.

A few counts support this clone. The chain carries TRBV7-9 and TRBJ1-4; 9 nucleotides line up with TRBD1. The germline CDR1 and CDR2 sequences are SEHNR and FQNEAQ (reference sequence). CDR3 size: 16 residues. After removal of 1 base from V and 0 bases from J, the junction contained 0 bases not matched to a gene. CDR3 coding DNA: TGTGCCAGCAGCTTAGGACAGGGGGCAACTAATGAAAAACTGTTTTTT. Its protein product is CASSLGQGATNEKLFF.

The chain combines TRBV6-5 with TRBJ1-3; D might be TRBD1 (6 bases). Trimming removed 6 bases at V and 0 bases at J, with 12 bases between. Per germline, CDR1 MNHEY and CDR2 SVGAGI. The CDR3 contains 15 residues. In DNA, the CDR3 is TGTGCCAGCAGGGAGACAGGCAGCTCTGGAAACACCATATATTTT. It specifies CASRETGSSGNTIYF.

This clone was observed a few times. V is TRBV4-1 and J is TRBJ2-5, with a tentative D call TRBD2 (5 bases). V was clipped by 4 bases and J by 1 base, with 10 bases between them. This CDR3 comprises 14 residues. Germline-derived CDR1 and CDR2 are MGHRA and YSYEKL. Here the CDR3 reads CASSPPGIQETQYF. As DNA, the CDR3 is TGCGCCAGCAGCCCACCCGGGATCCAAGAGACCCAGTACTTC.

The DNA of the CDR3 is TGCGCCAGCAGCCGCGTCGACAGGGGAAACATTCAGTACTTC. Its translation: CASSRVDRGNIQYF. V gene TRBV4-1 combines with J gene TRBJ2-4; 8 bases align to TRBD1. V dropped 4 bases and J dropped 6; count of bases not matched to a gene: 5. The CDR3 is made up of 14 amino acids. Germline loops: CDR1 MGHRA, CDR2 YSYEKL.

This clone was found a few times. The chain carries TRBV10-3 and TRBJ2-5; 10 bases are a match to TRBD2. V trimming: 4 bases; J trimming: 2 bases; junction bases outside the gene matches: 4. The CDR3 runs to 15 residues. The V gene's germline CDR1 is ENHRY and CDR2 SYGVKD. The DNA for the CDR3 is TGTGCCATCAGTGTTCTAGCGGGGGTTCAAGAGACCCAGTACTTC. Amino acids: CAISVLAGVQETQYF.

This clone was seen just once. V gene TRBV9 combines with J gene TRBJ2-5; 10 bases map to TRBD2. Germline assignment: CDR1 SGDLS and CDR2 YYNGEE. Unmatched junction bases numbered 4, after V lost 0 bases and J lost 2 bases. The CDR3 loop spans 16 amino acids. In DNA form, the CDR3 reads TGTGCCAGCAGCGTAGGGGTTAGCGGGGGGCAAGAGACCCAGTACTTC. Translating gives CASSVGVSGGQETQYF.

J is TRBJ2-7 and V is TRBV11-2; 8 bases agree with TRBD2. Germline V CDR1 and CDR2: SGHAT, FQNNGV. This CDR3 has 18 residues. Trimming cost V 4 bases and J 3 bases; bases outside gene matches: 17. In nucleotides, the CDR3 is TGTGCCAGCAGCTCCTCGATCTCGGGGGGGCCGGTCTTCTACGAGCAGTACTTC. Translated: CASSSSISGGPVFYEQYF.

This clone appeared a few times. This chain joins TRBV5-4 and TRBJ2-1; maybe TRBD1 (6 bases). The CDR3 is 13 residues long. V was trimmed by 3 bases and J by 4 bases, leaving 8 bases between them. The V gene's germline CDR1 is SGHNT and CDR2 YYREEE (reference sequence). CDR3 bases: TGTGCCAGCAGCTGGGACACTTACAATGAGCAGTTCTTC. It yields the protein CASSWDTYNEQFF.